Below are 4 T cell receptor beta chains sequenced from a single sample in a study of T cell repertoires in cytomegalovirus infection. One entry per CDR3 protein results from TCRdb running MiXCR on the reads. The table has approximately 630,000 distinct CDR3 sequences, more than 20% seen once; the top ten hold 6.5% to 10%. The source material was CD8+ T cells from PBMCs. The origin of the receptors is a human donor in good health (CMV status not recorded). Some clones in this sample may be carry-over from other donors' samples.

The chain carries TRBV2 and TRBJ1-4; D gene unclear. Trimming pared 8 bases from V and 8 bases from J, leaving 9 bases between. There are 11 residues in the CDR3. Germline assignment: CDR1 SNHLY and CDR2 FYNNEI. The CDR3 sequence: CASSPAEKLFF. As DNA, the CDR3 is TGTGCCAGCTCCCCGGCGGAAAAACTGTTTTTT.

Only a few counts were recorded for this clonotype. The V and J genes are TRBV28 and TRBJ1-6; the D is unclear. V was pared by 3 bases and J by 10 bases, with 10 bases between. The CDR3 runs to 13 residues. Germline values: CDR1 MDHEN, CDR2 SYDVKM. The CDR3 reads CASSFSTPSPLHF. The CDR3 DNA sequence: TGTGCCAGCAGTTTCTCCACACCCTCACCCCTCCACTTT.

Turning to this clonotype: A read error may be the cause here, since a much bigger clone is one base away. This chain links TRBV7-2 with TRBJ1-4; unclear D gene. CDR1 is SGHTA, CDR2 FQGNSA, per germline. V was clipped by 7 bases and J by 6 bases, with 12 bases between them. This CDR3 comprises 13 residues. The CDR3 spells CASKSADDEKLFF. The CDR3 bases are TGTGCCAGCAAGAGCGCAGATGATGAAAAACTGTTTTTT.

The V call is TRBV28, the J call TRBJ2-7; 9 positions agree with TRBD1. The CDR3 has 15 residues. CDR1 and CDR2 (germline): MDHEN, SYDVKM. V lost 6 bases to trimming and J lost 1 base; unmatched junction nucleotides: 7. The CDR3 bases are TGTGCCAGCAGCCTCGGACAGGGGCCTTCCTACGAGCAGTACGTC. It specifies CASSLGQGPSYEQYV.